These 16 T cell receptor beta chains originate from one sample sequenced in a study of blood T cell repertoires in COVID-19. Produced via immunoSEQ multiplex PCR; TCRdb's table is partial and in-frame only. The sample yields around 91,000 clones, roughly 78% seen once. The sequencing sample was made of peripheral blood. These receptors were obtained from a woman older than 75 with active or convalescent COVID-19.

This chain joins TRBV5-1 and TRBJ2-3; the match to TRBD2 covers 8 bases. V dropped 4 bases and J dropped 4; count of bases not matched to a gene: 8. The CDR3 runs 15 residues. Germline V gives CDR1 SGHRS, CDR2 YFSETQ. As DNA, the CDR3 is TGCGCCAGCAGCCCAGGACTAGCTGAGGCAGATACGCAGTATTTT. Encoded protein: CASSPGLAEADTQYF.

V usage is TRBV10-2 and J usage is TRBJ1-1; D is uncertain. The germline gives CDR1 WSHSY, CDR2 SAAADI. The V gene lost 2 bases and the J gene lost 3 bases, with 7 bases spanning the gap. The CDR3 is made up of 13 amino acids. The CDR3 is CASSEMSDTEAFF. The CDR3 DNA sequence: TGCGCCAGCAGTGAGATGAGCGACACTGAAGCTTTCTTT.

The chain's CDR3 is CASSSWQVAYEQYF. The CDR3 DNA sequence: TGTGCCAGCAGTTCGTGGCAGGTTGCCTACGAGCAGTACTTC. The chain has TRBV6-5 and TRBJ2-7; D gene ambiguous. V lost 4 bases, J lost 2 bases, and 12 bases lay in between. CDR3 size: 14 residues. Germline-derived CDR1 and CDR2 are MNHEY and SVGAGI.

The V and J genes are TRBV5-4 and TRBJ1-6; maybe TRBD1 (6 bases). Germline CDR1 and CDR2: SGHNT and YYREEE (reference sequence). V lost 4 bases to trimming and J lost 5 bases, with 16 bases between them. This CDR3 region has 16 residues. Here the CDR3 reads CASSVRDKGNNSPLHF. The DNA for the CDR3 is TGTGCCAGCAGCGTACGGGACAAGGGGAATAATTCACCCCTCCACTTT. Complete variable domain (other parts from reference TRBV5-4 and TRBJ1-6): ETGVTQSPTHLIKTRGQQVTLRCSSQSGHNTVSWYQQALGQGPQFIFQYYREEENGRGNFPPRFSGLQFPNYSSELNVNALELDDSALYLCASSVRDKGNNSPLHFGNGTRLTVT.

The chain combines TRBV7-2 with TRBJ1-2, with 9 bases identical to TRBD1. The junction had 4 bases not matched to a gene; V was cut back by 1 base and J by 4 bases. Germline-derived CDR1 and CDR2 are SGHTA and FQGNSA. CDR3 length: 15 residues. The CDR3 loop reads CASSLVPDRGYGYTF. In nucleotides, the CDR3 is TGTGCCAGCAGCTTAGTCCCGGACAGGGGCTATGGCTACACCTTC.

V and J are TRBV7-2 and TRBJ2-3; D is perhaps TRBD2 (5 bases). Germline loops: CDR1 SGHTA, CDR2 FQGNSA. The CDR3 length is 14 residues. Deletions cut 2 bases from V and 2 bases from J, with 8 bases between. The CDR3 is CASSLRGFTDTQYF. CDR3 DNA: TGTGCCAGCAGCTTAAGAGGGTTCACAGATACGCAGTATTTT.

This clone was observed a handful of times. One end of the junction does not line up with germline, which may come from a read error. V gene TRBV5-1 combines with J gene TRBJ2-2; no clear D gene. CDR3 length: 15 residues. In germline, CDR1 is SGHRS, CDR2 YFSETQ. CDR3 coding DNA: TGTGCCAGCAGCTTGGTTTCAGGAAACACCGGGGAGCTGTTTTTT. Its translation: CASSLVSGNTGELFF.

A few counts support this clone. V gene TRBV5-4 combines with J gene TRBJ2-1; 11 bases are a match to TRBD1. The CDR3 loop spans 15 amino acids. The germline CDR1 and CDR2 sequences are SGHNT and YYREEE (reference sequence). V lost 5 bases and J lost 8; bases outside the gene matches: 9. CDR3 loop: CASRGDRGVTDEQFF. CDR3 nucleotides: TGTGCCAGCAGGGGGGACAGGGGGGTTACGGATGAGCAGTTCTTC.

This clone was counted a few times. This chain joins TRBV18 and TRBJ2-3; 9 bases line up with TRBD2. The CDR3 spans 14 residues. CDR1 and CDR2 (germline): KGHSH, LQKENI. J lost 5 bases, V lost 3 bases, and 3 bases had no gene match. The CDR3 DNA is TGTGCCAGCTCACCCGGGACTAGCCGAGATACGCAGTATTTT. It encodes CASSPGTSRDTQYF.

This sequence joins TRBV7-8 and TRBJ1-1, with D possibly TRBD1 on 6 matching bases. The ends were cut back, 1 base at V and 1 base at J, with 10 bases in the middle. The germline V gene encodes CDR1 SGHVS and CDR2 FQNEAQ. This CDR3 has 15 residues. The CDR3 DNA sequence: TGTGCCAGCAGCTTAGGGGACATTCGGAACACTGAAGCTTTCTTT. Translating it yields CASSLGDIRNTEAFF.

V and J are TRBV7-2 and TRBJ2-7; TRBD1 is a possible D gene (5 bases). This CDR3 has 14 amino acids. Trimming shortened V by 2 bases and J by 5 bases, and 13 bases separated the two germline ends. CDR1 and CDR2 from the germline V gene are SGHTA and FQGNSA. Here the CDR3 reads CASSLQGNGDEQYF. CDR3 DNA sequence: TGTGCCAGCAGCTTACAGGGAAATGGCGACGAGCAGTACTTC.

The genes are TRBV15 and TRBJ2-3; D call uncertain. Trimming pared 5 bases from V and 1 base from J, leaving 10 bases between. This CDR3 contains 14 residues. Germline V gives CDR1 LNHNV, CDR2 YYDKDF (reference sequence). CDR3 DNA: TGTGCCACCAGCTGGCGGCTGGGCACAGATACGCAGTATTTT. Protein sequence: CATSWRLGTDTQYF.

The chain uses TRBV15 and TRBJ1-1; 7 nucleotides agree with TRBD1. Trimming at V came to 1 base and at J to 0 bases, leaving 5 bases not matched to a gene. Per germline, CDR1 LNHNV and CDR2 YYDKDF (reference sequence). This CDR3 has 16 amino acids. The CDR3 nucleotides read TGTGCCACCAGCAGAGGGCCGGGACAGTTGAACACTGAAGCTTTCTTT. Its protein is CATSRGPGQLNTEAFF.

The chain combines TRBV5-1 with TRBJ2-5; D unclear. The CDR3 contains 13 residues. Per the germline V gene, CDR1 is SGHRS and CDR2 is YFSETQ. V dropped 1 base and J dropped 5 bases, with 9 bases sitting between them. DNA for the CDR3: TGCGCCAGCAGCTTGATTTTATATGAGACCCAGTACTTC. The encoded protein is CASSLILYETQYF.

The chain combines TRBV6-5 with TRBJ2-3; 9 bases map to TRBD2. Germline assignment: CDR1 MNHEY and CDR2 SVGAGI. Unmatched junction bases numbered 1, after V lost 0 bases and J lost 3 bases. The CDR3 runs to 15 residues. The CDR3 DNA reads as TGTGCCAGCAGTTACTCGGGACTAGCAACAGATACGCAGTATTTT. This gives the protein CASSYSGLATDTQYF.

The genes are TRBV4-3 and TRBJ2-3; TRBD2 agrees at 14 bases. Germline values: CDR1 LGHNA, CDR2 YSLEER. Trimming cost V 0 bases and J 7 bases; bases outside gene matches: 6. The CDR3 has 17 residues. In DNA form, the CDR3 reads TGCGCCAGCAGCCAAGAGGGGACTAGCGGGAGCGGAAATACGCAGTATTTT. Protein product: CASSQEGTSGSGNTQYF.